The 7 T cell receptor beta chains reported below all come from one sample, sequenced in a study of early T cells in non-severe SARS-CoV-2 infection. Each CDR3 protein gets one entry after TCRdb re-called the 5' RACE reads with MiXCR. The data hold tens of thousands of distinct CDR3 sequences, with about 7.7% observed a single time. The specimen comprised whole blood, sampled at baseline. These receptors were collected from an adult who was a healthcare worker with PCR-confirmed SARS-CoV-2 infection or an uninfected control (not recorded which).

This chain links TRBV7-8 with TRBJ1-1; no reliable D call. This CDR3 has 13 amino acids. Between the trimmed V and J ends, which lost 5 bases and 4 bases, there was a span of 11 bases. Germline V gene data show CDR1 as SGHVS and CDR2 as FQNEAQ. The CDR3 sequence is CASSTDLVTEAFF. DNA of the CDR3: TGTGCCAGCAGCACGGACCTAGTCACTGAAGCTTTCTTT.

The CDR3 coding sequence is TGTGCCAGCAGCTCGGGACTCGGCTTAAGTTCCTACGAGCAGTACTTC. Protein sequence: CASSSGLGLSSYEQYF. The gene calls are TRBV7-2 and TRBJ2-7, with D possibly TRBD2 on 6 matching bases. The CDR3 covers 16 residues. Trimming removed 4 bases from V and 1 base from J, with 17 bases in between. Per germline, CDR1 SGHTA and CDR2 FQGNSA.

This clonotype was observed a handful of times. The chain has TRBV28 and TRBJ2-7; no reliable D call. CDR1 is MDHEN and CDR2 is SYDVKM in the germline V gene. The CDR3 sequence is 13 residues long. Trimming took 2 bases from V and 3 from J, leaving 8 bases between them. As DNA, the CDR3 is TGTGCCAGCAGTTTACCCCCCAGCTACGAGCAGTACTTC. Its translation: CASSLPPSYEQYF.

This sequence joins TRBV7-2 and TRBJ2-7, with TRBD1 matching 8 bases. The CDR3 runs 15 residues. The V and J ends lost 0 bases and 3 bases, in that order; junction bases with no gene match: 4. Germline CDR1 SGHTA, CDR2 FQGNSA. The CDR3 nucleotides are TGTGCCAGCAGCTTAGCGCAGGGGGCGGTCTACGAGCAGTACTTC. It specifies CASSLAQGAVYEQYF.

The sample holds many counts of this clonotype. The rearrangement links TRBV5-4 to TRBJ2-7; D may correspond to TRBD1 or TRBD2 (6 bases each). This CDR3 comprises 14 residues. The germline CDR1 and CDR2 sequences are SGHNT and YYREEE (reference sequence). V was cut by 0 bases and J by 3 bases, with 10 bases left in between. This chain's CDR3 is CASSLGGAYYEQYF. Here the CDR3 DNA reads TGTGCCAGCAGCTTGGGGGGGGCGTACTACGAGCAGTACTTC.

This clonotype was recorded at least ten times. The chain carries TRBV30 and TRBJ2-7; TRBD2 agrees at 13 bases. The CDR3 is 15 residues long. J was trimmed by 6 bases and V by 4 bases; bases with no gene match: 9. The germline V gene encodes CDR1 GTSNPN and CDR2 SVGIG (reference sequence). DNA of the CDR3: TGTGCCTGGACCAACGGACTAGCGGGAGCTGGCGAGCAGTACTTC. This encodes CAWTNGLAGAGEQYF.

The V and J genes are TRBV6-2 or TRBV6-3 and TRBJ1-1; D is possibly TRBD1 (6 bases). Deletions cut 8 bases from V and 5 bases from J, with 15 bases between. CDR3 length equals 13 residues. In germline, CDR1 is MNHEY, CDR2 SVGEGT. The DNA of the CDR3 is TGTGCCAGCCTCGGGGGCTGGAGGACTGAAGCTTTCTTT. This gives the protein CASLGGWRTEAFF.